Described below is a single T cell receptor beta chain sequence and its context. This sample was taken from a study of OX40 agonist ivuxolimab in advanced cancers. Study-level information: At doses from 0.01 to 10 mg/kg, patients were given intravenous ivuxolimab every 2 weeks.

Germline V gene data show CDR1 as SEHNR and CDR2 as FQNEAQ (reference sequence). This CDR3 has 12 residues. Trimming removed 0 bases from V and 9 bases from J, with 6 bases in between. TCRdb's copy holds only in-frame clones and misses some; the assay was immunoSEQ multiplex PCR. The table lists over 5,500 clones, roughly 70% of them singletons. This sample comprised CD4+ or CD8+ T cells sorted from blood, obtained in a trial of the OX40 agonist ivuxolimab. The clonotype originates from an adult with an advanced solid tumor such as melanoma, head and neck, liver or kidney cancer. The J gene is TRBJ2-1, the V gene TRBV7-9; D call uncertain. CDR3 region: CASSLAAGEQFF. DNA for the CDR3: TGTGCCAGCAGCTTAGCCGCAGGTGAGCAGTTCTTC.